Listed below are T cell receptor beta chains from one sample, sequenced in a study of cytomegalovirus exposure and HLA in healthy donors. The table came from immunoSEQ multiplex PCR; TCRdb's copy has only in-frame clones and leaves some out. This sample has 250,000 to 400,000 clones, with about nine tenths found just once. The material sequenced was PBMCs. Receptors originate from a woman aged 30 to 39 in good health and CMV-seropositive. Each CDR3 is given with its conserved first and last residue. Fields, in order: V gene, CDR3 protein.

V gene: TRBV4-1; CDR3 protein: CASSDNWQLRDTQYF
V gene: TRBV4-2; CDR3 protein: CASSQVGSTDTQYF
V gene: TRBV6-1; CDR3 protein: CASSESPGWTDTQYF
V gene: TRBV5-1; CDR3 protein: CASVNSGGKNNEQFF
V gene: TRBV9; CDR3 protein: CASSVGSDTEAFF
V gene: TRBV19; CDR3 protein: CASSIAAGLNEKLFF
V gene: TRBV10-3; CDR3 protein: CAISLQGGDGNQPQHF
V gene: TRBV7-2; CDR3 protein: CASSLENRANYGYTF
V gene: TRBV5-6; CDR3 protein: CASWVGSPPLYNEQFF
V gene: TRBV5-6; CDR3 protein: CASSSPGERDREQYF
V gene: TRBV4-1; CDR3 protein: CASSQDLETQYF
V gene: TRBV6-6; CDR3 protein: CASSPPGQGFRGYTF
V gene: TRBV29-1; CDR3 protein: CSVEGKGYTF
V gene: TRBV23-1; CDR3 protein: CARPAGQTTEAFF
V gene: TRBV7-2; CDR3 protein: CASSLRQISTDTQYF
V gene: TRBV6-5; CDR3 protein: CASSPGRVWSGELFF
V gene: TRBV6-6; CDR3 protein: CASSYQPGQQETQYF
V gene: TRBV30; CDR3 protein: CAWSQVSSYNEQFF
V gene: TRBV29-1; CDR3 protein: CSVARTNTGELFF
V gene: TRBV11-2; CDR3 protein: CASSLGRGQLSSYEQYF
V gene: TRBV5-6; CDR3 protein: CASSLGQLGSPLHF
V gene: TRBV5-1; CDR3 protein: CASSPLGQGGETQYF
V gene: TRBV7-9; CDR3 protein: CASSWGQNLNSPLHF
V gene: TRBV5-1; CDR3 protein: CASSLVAGSTGELFF
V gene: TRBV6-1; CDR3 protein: CASSEGFFLRGTSTDTQYF
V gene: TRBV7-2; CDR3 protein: CASSLRTGVQNEQFF
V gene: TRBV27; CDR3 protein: CASRGGPGEQYF
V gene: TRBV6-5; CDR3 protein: CASSRGYEQYF
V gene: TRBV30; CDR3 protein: CAWSVGTGSTEAFF
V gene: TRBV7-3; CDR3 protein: CASSLGGNYEQYF
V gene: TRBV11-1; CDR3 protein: CASRLTGGTYEQYF
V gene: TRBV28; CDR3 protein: CASSWRGTYEQYF
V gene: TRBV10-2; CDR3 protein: CASARDRLYEQYF
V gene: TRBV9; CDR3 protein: CASSPQWGNTEAFF
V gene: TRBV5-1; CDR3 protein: CASSFRVGNEKLFF
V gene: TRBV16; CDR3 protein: CASSPFQGDGYTF
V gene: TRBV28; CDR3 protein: CASGGPLANYGYTF
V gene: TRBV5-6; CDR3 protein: CASSLVRGHEQYF
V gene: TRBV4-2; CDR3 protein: CASSQGGFLGAFF
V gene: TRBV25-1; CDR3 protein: CASSEGGSGHTGELFF
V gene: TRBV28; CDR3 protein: CASSWWSGMDYEQYF
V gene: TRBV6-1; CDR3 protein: CASSELVGLADPGDF
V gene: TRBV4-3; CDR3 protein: CASSPEFSGRSYNEQFF
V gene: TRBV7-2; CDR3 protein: CASSTGSTPLYF
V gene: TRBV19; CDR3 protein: CASIADWDRVAYGYTF
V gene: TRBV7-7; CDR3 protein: CASSPGVGQPQHF
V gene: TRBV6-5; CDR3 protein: CASSYRGWSPTDTQYF